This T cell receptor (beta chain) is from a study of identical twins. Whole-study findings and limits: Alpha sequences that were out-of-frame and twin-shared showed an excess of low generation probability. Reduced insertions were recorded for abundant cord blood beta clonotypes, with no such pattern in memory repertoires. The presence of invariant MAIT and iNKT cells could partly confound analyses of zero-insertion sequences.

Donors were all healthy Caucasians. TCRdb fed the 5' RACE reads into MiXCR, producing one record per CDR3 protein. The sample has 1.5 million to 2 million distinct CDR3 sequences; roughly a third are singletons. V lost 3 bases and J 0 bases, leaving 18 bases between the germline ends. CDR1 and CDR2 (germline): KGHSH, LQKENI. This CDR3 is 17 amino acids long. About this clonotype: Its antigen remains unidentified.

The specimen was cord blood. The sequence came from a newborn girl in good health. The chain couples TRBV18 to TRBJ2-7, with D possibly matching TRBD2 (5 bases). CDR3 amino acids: CASSPSRGPRSSYEQYF. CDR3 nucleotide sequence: TGTGCCAGCTCACCGTCACGAGGGCCGAGGAGCTCCTACGAGCAGTACTTC.